The 7 T cell receptor beta chains below were found in one sample sequenced in a study of identical twins listed by TCRdb under 2016. The library was obtained by 5' RACE. TCRdb names Illumina HiSeq 2000 as the instrument used. Through fastp at Q25 and MiXCR, TCRdb rebuilt clones from the public reads, retaining in-frame beta chains. Rows with a matching CDR3 protein are joined into one entry that keeps the most common DNA and genes. This sample lists around 490,000 distinct CDR3 sequences; roughly 15% were detected once. The ten most abundant clones make up roughly 0.43% of the sample. This sample was also put to use in a study of yellow fever vaccine responses in identical twins.

The sequenced sample was CD4+ T cells sorted from blood. The receptors originated from a young woman in good health.

This clonotype appeared a few times. The rearrangement links TRBV15 to TRBJ2-7; D perhaps matches TRBD2 (5 bases). Germline V gene lookup returns CDR1 LNHNV and CDR2 YYDKDF (reference sequence). Deletions cut 0 bases from V and 9 bases from J, with 21 bases between. This CDR3 region has 16 residues. The CDR3 loop reads CATSRDRSGSRYAQYF. CDR3 bases: TGTGCCACCAGCAGAGATCGGTCGGGATCACGCTATGCGCAGTACTTC.

The rearrangement links TRBV20-1 to TRBJ2-3, with no clear D. Trimming shortened V by 3 bases and J by 10 bases, and 26 bases separated the two germline ends. This CDR3 is built from 16 residues. The germline V gene encodes CDR1 DFQATT and CDR2 SNEGSKA (reference sequence). The CDR3 protein is CSASKPTTISLDAQYF. The CDR3 bases are TGCAGTGCTAGTAAGCCAACTACTATCTCCCTCGATGCGCAGTATTTT.

The V gene is TRBV10-1, the J gene TRBJ1-2; TRBD1 matches at 11 bases. The germline V gene encodes CDR1 WNHNN and CDR2 SYGVQD (reference sequence). After removal of 5 bases from V and 7 bases from J, the junction contained 3 bases not matched to a gene. There are 13 residues in the CDR3. The CDR3 sequence is CASSPDRGLGYTF. In DNA, the CDR3 is TGCGCCAGCAGTCCGGACAGGGGGCTTGGCTACACCTTC.

This clonotype was picked up a small number of times. CDR3 DNA: TGCGCCAGCAGCTCGAGGGTCCCCGGCACAGATACGCAGTATTTT. This translates into CASSSRVPGTDTQYF. The chain joins TRBV5-1 to TRBJ2-3; the D gene is possibly TRBD2 (5 bases). Germline V lookup: CDR1 SGHRS, CDR2 YFSETQ. The CDR3 runs 15 residues. V lost 3 bases, J lost 1 base, and 12 bases lay in between.

V usage is TRBV7-9 and J usage is TRBJ1-5; D gene unclear. V was trimmed by 3 bases and J by 1 base, leaving 7 bases between them. The germline V gene encodes CDR1 SEHNR and CDR2 FQNEAQ (reference sequence). The CDR3 runs 14 residues. CDR3 coding DNA: TGTGCCAGCAGCTTTTCTCAGAGCAATCAGCCCCAGCATTTT. It specifies CASSFSQSNQPQHF.

V usage is TRBV20-1 and J usage is TRBJ2-1; TRBD2 matches 11 bases. CDR1 and CDR2 (germline): DFQATT, SNEGSKA (reference sequence). V lost 8 bases and J lost 7; bases outside the gene matches: 10. There are 14 residues in the CDR3. This chain's CDR3 is CSLLIAGGGNEQFF. The CDR3, as DNA: TGCAGTTTACTTATAGCGGGAGGGGGGAATGAGCAGTTCTTC.

This clonotype was seen more than once but under ten times. The gene calls are TRBV7-8 and TRBJ2-7, with D hard to call. The CDR3 is 12 amino acids. With 1 base removed from V and 7 bases from J, the gap between germline ends came to 8 bases. Per the germline V gene, CDR1 is SGHVS and CDR2 is FQNEAQ. CDR3 region: CASSLGSREQYF. CDR3 coding DNA: TGTGCCAGCAGCTTAGGTTCCCGGGAGCAGTACTTC.